This paragraph covers one T cell receptor beta chain sequence. The antigen is undetermined. The record originates from a study of blood T cells in healthy people across ages. The V gene lost 0 bases and the J gene lost 0 bases, with 25 bases spanning the gap. Germline loops: CDR1 SGHNT, CDR2 YYREEE (reference sequence). The CDR3 is 21 amino acids. Study-level results: While age rose, TCR beta diversity per million T cells dropped in a roughly linear way. Strong correlation was found linking TCR beta diversity to naive T cell percentage.

For the second PCR, which ran for roughly 6 to 12 cycles, a sample-barcoded 5' primer and a J-beta primer mix were used. MiXCR, applied by TCRdb to the 5' RACE reads, yields one record per CDR3 protein. The sample yields some 760,000 distinct CDR3 sequences, just under 25% seen once. These data were also filed under a second study, of T cells of mothers and their children. That study adds: Evidence of persistent microchimeric T cell clones was absent.

Sequencing was carried out using blood. V is TRBV5-4 and J is TRBJ1-5; maybe TRBD1 (5 bases). The clonotype originates from a boy younger than 18 in good health. The CDR3 region has the DNA TGTGCCAGCAGCTTGGAGGCAGGCGTGGGACGTGGACCATATAGCAATCAGCCCCAGCATTTT. Encoded protein: CASSLEAGVGRGPYSNQPQHF.